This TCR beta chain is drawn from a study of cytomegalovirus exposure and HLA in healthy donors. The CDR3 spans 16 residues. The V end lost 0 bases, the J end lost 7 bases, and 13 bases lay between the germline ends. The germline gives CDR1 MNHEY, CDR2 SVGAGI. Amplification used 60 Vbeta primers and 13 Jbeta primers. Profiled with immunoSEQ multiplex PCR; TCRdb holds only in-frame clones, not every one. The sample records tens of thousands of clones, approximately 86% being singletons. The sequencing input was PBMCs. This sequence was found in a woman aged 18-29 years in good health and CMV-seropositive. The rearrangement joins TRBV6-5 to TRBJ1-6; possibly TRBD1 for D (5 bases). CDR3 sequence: CASSYSRGARNSPLHF. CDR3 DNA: TGTGCCAGCAGTTACTCGCGGGGCGCTCGGAATTCACCCCTCCACTTT.